One and the same sample provided the 14 T cell receptor beta chains below, sequenced in a study of tumor and adjacent non-tumor tissue in lung cancer. A modified ARM-PCR protocol with three rounds of nested PCR amplified TCRbeta. TCRdb processed the multiplex PCR reads anew with MiXCR; each CDR3 protein has one entry. The sample lists 110,000 or so distinct CDR3 sequences, approximately 71% occurring once. RNA was extracted from bulk tissue without any cell sorting. Sequenced material: lung tumor tissue. These receptors all stem from a woman between 55 and 75 years old with non-small cell lung cancer.

This clonotype was recorded a few times. This sequence may be a read error, since a much larger clone differs from it by one base. Here the CDR3 reads CSALGQIQETQYF. The CDR3 nucleotides are TGCAGTGCCCTCGGACAAATTCAAGAGACCCAGTACTTC. The genes are TRBV20-1 and TRBJ2-5, with D maybe TRBD1 (5 bases). V was shortened by 6 bases and J by 2 bases, with 13 bases between the two germline ends. The CDR3 is made up of 13 amino acids. Per the germline V gene, CDR1 is DFQATT and CDR2 is SNEGSKA (reference sequence).

This clonotype was found once. A clone one base away is much larger, so this may be a read error. The chain employs TRBV6-5 and TRBJ1-6; D unclear. Germline V CDR1 and CDR2: MNHEY, SVGAGI. The CDR3 totals 16 residues. CDR3 in amino acids: CASSYGLSSYNSPPHF. The DNA of the CDR3 is TGTGCCAGCAGTTACGGGCTAAGCTCCTATAATTCACCCCCCCACTTT.

Remarks on this clonotype: In this CDR3 the conserved last residue, phenylalanine or tryptophan, is missing, so a read error is likely. The V call is TRBV11-1, the J call TRBJ2-2, with a tentative D call TRBD2 (6 bases). The germline CDR1 and CDR2 sequences are SGHAT and FQDESV (reference sequence). With 5 bases removed from V and 5 bases from J, the gap between germline ends came to 21 bases. This CDR3 spans 17 amino acids. As DNA, the CDR3 is TGTGCCAGCAGCCCGCGACTAGTGGGAGAATCAACCGGGGAGCTGTTTTGT. The encoded protein is CASSPRLVGESTGELFC.

As concerns this clonotype: A much larger clone differs by one base, so this may be a read error. The rearrangement links TRBV20-1 to TRBJ2-5; D gene ambiguous. CDR3 length: 16 amino acids. Germline V gives CDR1 DFQATT, CDR2 SNEGSKA (reference sequence). The CDR3 bases are TGCAGTGCTAGATCCTTCGGCGGCGGACGACAAGAGACCCGGTACTTC. It codes for CSARSFGGGRQETRYF.

This clonotype was observed once. Sequence at one end of the junction differs from germline and may be a read error. The chain uses TRBV11-2 and TRBJ1-6, with D hard to call. The CDR3 is 15 residues long. The V gene's germline CDR1 is SGHAT and CDR2 FQNNGV. In nucleotides, the CDR3 is TGTGCCAGCAGCTTACATCCCAGCCCTAATTCAGCCCTCCACTTT. Its translation is CASSLHPSPNSALHF.

The chain has TRBV11-2 and TRBJ2-3; tentative D call: TRBD2 (7 bases). Germline CDR1 is SGHAT and CDR2 is FQNNGV. The V gene lost 4 bases and the J gene lost 4 bases, with 21 bases spanning the gap. The CDR3 is 17 amino acids. CDR3 amino acids: CASSYGLEGGNADTQYF. Written as DNA, the CDR3 is TGTGCCAGCAGCTACGGACTAGAGGGGGGTAACGCAGATACGCAGTATTTT.

This clonotype was seen just once. At one boundary the junction diverges from the germline segment, which might be a read error. The gene calls are TRBV18 and TRBJ2-2; D gene uncertain. The germline gives CDR1 KGHSH, CDR2 LQKENI. There are 16 residues in the CDR3. The CDR3 region has the DNA TGTGTCAGCTCACCGCGGCCCCCAGCGAACACCGGGGAGCTGTTTTTT. It translates to CVSSPRPPANTGELFF. The whole variable domain, remainder taken from reference TRBV18 and TRBJ2-2, is NAGVMQNPRHLVRRRGQEARLRCSPMKGHSHVYWYRQLPEEGLKFMVYLQKENIIDESGMPKERFSAEFPKEGPSILRIQQVVRGDSAAYFCVSSPRPPANTGELFFGEGSRLTVL.

In regard to this clonotype: Mismatch with germline at one junction end may stem from a read error. The chain joins TRBV5-1 to TRBJ1-4; D gene ambiguous. The germline gives CDR1 SGHRS, CDR2 YFSETQ. The CDR3 consists of 13 residues. The CDR3, as DNA: TGCGCCAGCAGTTTGAGGTTTGATGAAAAACTGTTTTTC. Protein: CASSLRFDEKLFF.

This clonotype occurred many times. The V gene is TRBV20-1, the J gene TRBJ2-7; D unclear. The germline CDR1 and CDR2 sequences are DFQATT and SNEGSKA (reference sequence). V was trimmed by 0 bases and J by 5 bases, leaving 17 bases between them. The CDR3 spans 15 residues. The CDR3 sequence: CSARDIGSNGHEQYF. CDR3 sequence (DNA): TGCAGTGCTAGAGATATAGGGTCAAATGGCCACGAGCAGTACTTC.

This clonotype appeared a few times. This clone may be a read error of a much larger clone one base away. This chain links TRBV28 with TRBJ2-7; possibly TRBD1 or TRBD2 for D (6 bases each). This CDR3 has 15 residues. CDR1 is MDHEN, CDR2 SYDVKM, per germline. The germline V and J ends were trimmed by 5 bases and 9 bases, with 23 bases remaining between them. In DNA, the CDR3 is TGTGCCAGCAGTCTAGGGACATGGAGGGGGTTGGGGCAGTACTTC. Translating it yields CASSLGTWRGLGQYF.

The chain carries TRBV28 and TRBJ2-5; 8 nucleotides align to TRBD2. V lost 9 bases, J lost 5 bases, and 11 bases stayed unmatched. This CDR3 spans 14 amino acids. CDR1 MDHEN and CDR2 SYDVKM come from the germline V gene. The chain's CDR3 is CASCRRSSGETQYF. CDR3 bases: TGTGCCAGTTGCCGAAGGTCTAGCGGGGAGACCCAGTACTTC.

With respect to this clonotype: One end of the junction is discordant with germline, which a read error may explain. The chain employs TRBV10-3 and TRBJ2-7, with 8 bases identical to TRBD1. CDR1 ENHRY and CDR2 SYGVKD come from the germline V gene. The CDR3 is made up of 13 amino acids. Written as DNA, the CDR3 is TGTGCTATCAGCGTGACAGGGGTCGACGAGCAATACTTC. Translated, it gives CAISVTGVDEQYF.

Concerning this clonotype: Relative to the germline gene, one junction end is altered; a read error may explain this. This chain connects TRBV11-1 to TRBJ1-2; D gene uncertain. The CDR3 contains 14 residues. Germline V lookup: CDR1 SGHAT, CDR2 FQDESV (reference sequence). CDR3 DNA sequence: TGTACCAGCAGCTCACGGAGCCCGCTCTATGGCTACACCTTC. It codes for CTSSSRSPLYGYTF.

The V gene is TRBV11-3, the J gene TRBJ1-1, with a possible D match to TRBD1 (5 bases). V was trimmed by 1 base and J by 0 bases, leaving 18 bases between them. Germline CDR1 and CDR2: SGHNT and YENEEA. There are 18 residues in the CDR3. The CDR3 is CASSLVGPPRQMNTEAFF. As DNA, the CDR3 is TGTGCCAGCAGCTTAGTTGGGCCGCCGAGACAGATGAACACTGAAGCTTTCTTT.